One sample yielded the 26 T cell receptor beta chains listed below, sequenced in a study of shared clonotypes between healthy human individuals. TCRdb's copy holds only in-frame clones and misses some; the assay was immunoSEQ multiplex PCR. The data show approximately 2.1 million clones, more than 80% seen once. Sample: naive CD4+ T cells from PBMCs. Subset in this sample: CD45RA+ positively selected. The receptors stem from a man between 18 and 35 years old in good health. Some clones in this sample may be carry-over from other donors' samples.

Written as DNA, the CDR3 is TGTGCCAGCAGTATGCTGGGGCTAGCGGGCCGCTCCTCCTACAATGAGCAGTTCTTC. This sequence encodes CASSMLGLAGRSSYNEQFF. The V gene is TRBV28, the J gene TRBJ2-1, with 8 bases lining up with TRBD2. The V gene's germline CDR1 is MDHEN and CDR2 SYDVKM. Trimming cost V 5 bases and J 0 bases; bases outside gene matches: 15. The CDR3 runs 19 residues.

This chain links TRBV15 with TRBJ2-1, with 9 bases identical to TRBD2. Germline CDR1 is LNHNV and CDR2 is YYDKDF (reference sequence). J lost 4 bases, V lost 0 bases, and 19 bases had no gene match. The CDR3 runs 21 residues. CDR3 nucleotides: TGTGCCACCAGCAGAGATCAAGTCTTAAGCGGGAGGCTACCCCCGTACAATGAGCAGTTCTTC. It translates to CATSRDQVLSGRLPPYNEQFF.

The chain has TRBV30 and TRBJ1-5; perhaps TRBD1 as D (5 bases). Trimming pared 7 bases from V and 7 bases from J, leaving 17 bases between. This CDR3 has 13 residues. Germline V gene data show CDR1 as GTSNPN and CDR2 as SVGIG (reference sequence). CDR3 in amino acids: CAFSGTTGQPQHF. The CDR3, as DNA: TGTGCCTTTTCCGGGACCACCGGGCAGCCCCAGCATTTT.

The V call is TRBV5-1, the J call TRBJ1-3, with D perhaps TRBD1 (5 bases). V lost 3 bases, J lost 8 bases, and 15 bases lay in between. CDR3 length: 14 residues. CDR1 is SGHRS, CDR2 YFSETQ, per germline. CDR3 bases: TGCGCCAGCAGCTATGACAGTACTACGGACACCATATATTTT. Its protein product is CASSYDSTTDTIYF.

The sample holds one count of this clone. The sample has other DNA sequences that encode this CDR3 too. The gene calls are TRBV5-1 and TRBJ1-1; possible D gene TRBD1, 6 bases. The V end lost 0 bases, the J end lost 4 bases, and 10 bases lay between the germline ends. Germline values: CDR1 SGHRS, CDR2 YFSETQ. The CDR3 runs to 14 residues. CDR3 sequence reads: CASSLEGGFTEAFF. As DNA, the CDR3 is TGCGCCAGCAGCTTGGAGGGGGGATTCACTGAAGCTTTCTTT.

V and J are TRBV30 and TRBJ1-4; D uncertain. Trimming took off 2 bases at V and 0 bases at J, with 10 bases between the two ends. This CDR3 region has 15 residues. Germline CDR1 and CDR2: GTSNPN and SVGIG (reference sequence). This CDR3 is CAWSRTFATNEKLFF. CDR3 nucleotide sequence: TGTGCCTGGAGTCGGACCTTTGCAACTAATGAAAAACTGTTTTTT.

The V and J genes are TRBV10-3 and TRBJ2-3; 9 bases are a match to TRBD1. CDR3 length equals 14 residues. Germline CDR1 and CDR2: ENHRY and SYGVKD. The V segment lost 11 bases and the J segment 0 bases; nucleotides outside the gene matches: 6. The CDR3 here is CAARQGDSTDTQYF. In DNA form, the CDR3 reads TGTGCCGCCCGACAGGGGGATAGCACAGATACGCAGTATTTT.

The chain couples TRBV7-3 to TRBJ1-1; TRBD1 aligns across 8 bases. Germline V gene sequence: CDR1 SGHTA, CDR2 FQGTGA. This CDR3 has 13 residues. After removal of 5 bases from V and 8 bases from J, the junction contained 7 bases not matched to a gene. DNA of the CDR3: TGTGCCAGCAGCGCCACTGGACAGGGAGAAGCTTTCTTT. Translating gives CASSATGQGEAFF.

V gene TRBV7-8 combines with J gene TRBJ1-1; possibly TRBD1 for D (5 bases). The ends were cut back, 5 bases at V and 4 bases at J, with 20 bases in the middle. There are 16 residues in the CDR3. Germline V gene sequence: CDR1 SGHVS, CDR2 FQNEAQ. CDR3 loop: CASSPVRQGLVTEAFF. As DNA, the CDR3 is TGTGCCAGCAGCCCGGTCAGGCAGGGTTTAGTCACTGAAGCTTTCTTT.

This chain connects TRBV5-6 to TRBJ2-5; D may be TRBD1 (6 bases). V lost 4 bases, J lost 5 bases, and 15 bases lay in between. The CDR3 totals 14 residues. From germline, CDR1 is SGHDT and CDR2 YYEEEE. CDR3 DNA: TGTGCCAGCAGCCTTGCAGGGGCAGGGGAGACCCAGTACTTC. Translation gives CASSLAGAGETQYF.

This clone was picked up a small number of times. This rearrangement joins TRBV7-2 to TRBJ2-1, with 10 nucleotides matching TRBD2. The CDR3 is 14 residues long. J lost 9 bases, V lost 0 bases, and 2 bases had no gene match. Per germline, CDR1 SGHTA and CDR2 FQGNSA. CDR3 amino acids: CASSLASGRSEQFF. The CDR3 DNA reads as TGTGCCAGCAGCTTAGCTAGCGGGAGGAGTGAGCAGTTCTTC. The variable domain in full, with the rest retrieved from reference TRBV7-2 and TRBJ2-1, is GAGVSQSPSNKVTEKGKDVELRCDPISGHTALYWYRQSLGQGLEFLIYFQGNSAPDKSGLPSDRFSAERTGGSVSTLTIQRTQQEDSAVYLCASSLASGRSEQFFGPGTRLTVL.

For this clone: The germline gene is not matched at one end of the junction; a read error may be the cause. This rearrangement joins TRBV7-3 to TRBJ2-1, with D perhaps TRBD1 (6 bases). Germline-derived CDR1 and CDR2 are SGHTA and FQGTGA. The CDR3 runs 18 residues. In DNA, the CDR3 is TGTGCCAGCAGCATAACACCTACAGGGTTACTCGGCGGCAATGAGCAGTTCTTC. Translated: CASSITPTGLLGGNEQFF.

J is TRBJ2-1 and V is TRBV7-9; D gene uncertain. Trimming stripped 5 bases from V and 6 bases from J, with 14 bases between. The V gene's germline CDR1 is SEHNR and CDR2 FQNEAQ (reference sequence). The CDR3 loop spans 14 amino acids. The CDR3 reads CASSRSPQFNEQFF. The CDR3 DNA reads as TGTGCCAGCAGCCGGAGCCCGCAGTTCAATGAGCAGTTCTTC.

Turning to this clone: At the DNA level, this CDR3 is encoded by other sequences in the same sample as well. The chain employs TRBV10-2 and TRBJ2-3; either TRBD1 or TRBD2 may supply D (5 bases each). Germline V CDR1 and CDR2: WSHSY, SAAADI. This CDR3 comprises 15 residues. Trimming stripped 0 bases from V and 0 bases from J, with 7 bases between. The CDR3: CASSESWGSTDTQYF. CDR3 sequence (DNA): TGCGCCAGCAGTGAGTCTTGGGGGAGCACAGATACGCAGTATTTT.

The J gene is TRBJ2-7, the V gene TRBV15; 11 nucleotides agree with TRBD2. V trimming: 1 base; J trimming: 6 bases; junction bases outside the gene matches: 5. The CDR3 consists of 15 residues. The germline CDR1 and CDR2 sequences are LNHNV and YYDKDF (reference sequence). The CDR3 nucleotides are TGTGCCACCAGCAGAGTTAGCGGGAGGGTATTCGAGCAGTACTTC. This encodes CATSRVSGRVFEQYF.

On this clone itself: Other DNA sequences in the same sample also yield this CDR3. This chain connects TRBV18 to TRBJ2-5; no clear D. Germline CDR1 and CDR2: KGHSH and LQKENI. This CDR3 region has 13 residues. V was trimmed by 2 bases and J by 2 bases, leaving 6 bases between them. CDR3 coding DNA: TGTGCCAGCTCACCATCAGGTCAAGAGACCCAGTACTTC. This encodes CASSPSGQETQYF.

The chain joins TRBV28 to TRBJ2-2; 9 positions match TRBD1. V lost 6 bases to trimming and J lost 6 bases; unmatched junction nucleotides: 5. The CDR3 length is 14 residues. CDR1 and CDR2 (germline): MDHEN, SYDVKM. The CDR3 DNA reads as TGTGCCAGCAGGGACAGGGGTGGGGCCGGGGAGCTGTTTTTT. As protein: CASRDRGGAGELFF.

The rearrangement joins TRBV6-5 to TRBJ2-2; 11 positions agree with TRBD2. Germline CDR1 reads MNHEY; CDR2 reads SVGAGI. This CDR3 spans 16 amino acids. Trimming took 2 bases from V and 5 from J; bases not matched to a gene: 4. In DNA, the CDR3 is TGTGCCAGCAGTTACGAGACTAGCGGGGTTACCGGGGAGCTGTTTTTT. Translation gives CASSYETSGVTGELFF.

This rearrangement joins TRBV4-3 to TRBJ1-5; D not certain. Between the trimmed V and J ends, which lost 4 bases and 7 bases, there was a span of 14 bases. The CDR3 is 14 residues long. Germline V gene sequence: CDR1 LGHNA, CDR2 YSLEER. CDR3: CASSLAPGNQPQHF. The CDR3 DNA sequence: TGCGCCAGCAGCCTGGCGCCGGGGAACCAGCCCCAGCATTTT.

J is TRBJ2-2 and V is TRBV21-1. TRBV21-1 counts as a pseudogene. The CDR3 sequence is 15 residues long. The CDR3 bases are TGTGCCAGCAGCAAAGGAGGGGCGAACACCGGGGAGCTGTTTTTT. This gives the protein CASSKGGANTGELFF.

J is TRBJ1-5 and V is TRBV5-1; D not resolved. CDR1 and CDR2 from the germline V gene are SGHRS and YFSETQ. The CDR3 consists of 14 residues. Trimming pared 0 bases from V and 2 bases from J, leaving 6 bases between. The CDR3 loop is CASSLAGRNQPQHF. In DNA form, the CDR3 reads TGCGCCAGCAGCTTGGCCGGCCGCAATCAGCCCCAGCATTTT. The full variable domain, with the rest looked up from reference TRBV5-1 and TRBJ1-5, is KAGVTQTPRYLIKTRGQQVTLSCSPISGHRSVSWYQQTPGQGLQFLFEYFSETQRNKGNFPGRFSGRQFSNSRSEMNVSTLELGDSALYLCASSLAGRNQPQHFGDGTRLSIL.

About this clone: Distinct nucleotide sequences in the sample also encode this CDR3. The rearrangement uses TRBV30 and TRBJ1-2; TRBD1 might be the D (5 bases). The CDR3 contains 12 residues. V lost 0 bases to trimming and J lost 4 bases, with 6 bases between them. Per the germline V gene, CDR1 is GTSNPN and CDR2 is SVGIG (reference sequence). The CDR3 sequence: CAWSVQGYGYTF. The CDR3 nucleotides are TGTGCCTGGAGTGTCCAGGGCTATGGCTACACCTTC.

The chain recombines TRBV6-6 with TRBJ2-5, with a tentative D call TRBD1 (6 bases). CDR1 is MNHNY and CDR2 is SVGAGI in the germline V gene (reference sequence). The CDR3 runs 14 residues. Deletions cut 6 bases from V and 0 bases from J, with 11 bases between. As DNA, the CDR3 is TGTGCCAGCAGGTTGGACAGCTACCAAGAGACCCAGTACTTC. This codes for CASRLDSYQETQYF.

This clone was observed once. The rearrangement links TRBV9 to TRBJ1-1; TRBD1 matches 10 bases. The CDR3 has 15 amino acids. The J segment lost 5 bases and the V segment lost 3 bases, leaving 7 bases of the junction unmatched. Germline V gene sequence: CDR1 SGDLS, CDR2 YYNGEE. Here the CDR3 DNA reads TGTGCCAGCAGCGCGGACCCGGGACAGGGGACTGAAGCTTTCTTT. Its translation is CASSADPGQGTEAFF.

The sample holds one count of this clone. This rearrangement joins TRBV15 to TRBJ1-2; 7 bases are shared with TRBD1. Losses at the gene ends were 3 bases for V and 8 bases for J; bases not matched to a gene: 6. CDR3 length: 13 amino acids. CDR1 and CDR2 from the germline V gene are LNHNV and YYDKDF (reference sequence). The CDR3 loop reads CATSSTGVWGYTF. The CDR3 DNA reads TGTGCCACCAGCAGCACAGGGGTCTGGGGCTACACCTTC.

The V call is TRBV9, the J call TRBJ2-6; 9 bases map to TRBD2. J was trimmed by 4 bases and V by 7 bases; bases with no gene match: 12. This CDR3 contains 17 residues. CDR1 and CDR2 (germline): SGDLS, YYNGEE. The CDR3 loop reads CASGGLAGVSGANVLTF. The CDR3 coding sequence is TGTGCCAGCGGAGGCTTAGCGGGAGTTTCAGGGGCCAACGTCCTGACTTTC.